This TCR beta chain appears in the sequencing data of a study of sequential checkpoint blockade in melanoma. Background on the study: Randomization was 1:1 between first-line nivolumab→ipilimumab and ipilimumab→nivolumab.

The protocol was immunoSEQ multiplex PCR, while the TCRdb copy is restricted to in-frame clones and leaves out a portion. Of about 27,000 clones listed, approximately 77% are singletons. Trimming took 4 bases from V and 2 from J; bases not matched to a gene: 8. Germline V gives CDR1 SEHNR, CDR2 FQNEAQ (reference sequence). The CDR3 has 15 amino acids. Described treatment: randomized to nivolumab then ipilimumab (arm A) or the reverse (arm B). Sorted cells were live CD3+CD8+, lacking CD19 and CD56, from PBMCs. The TCR was taken from a human donor with melanoma. The rearrangement uses TRBV7-9 and TRBJ2-7, with 7 nucleotides matching TRBD1. This specimen consisted of CD8+ T cells sorted from blood (inferred from file names), obtained from a patient given nivolumab and ipilimumab in sequence. CDR3 in amino acids: CASSSGTAQTYEQYF. The CDR3 nucleotides read TGTGCCAGCAGCTCGGGGACAGCTCAGACCTACGAGCAGTACTTC.